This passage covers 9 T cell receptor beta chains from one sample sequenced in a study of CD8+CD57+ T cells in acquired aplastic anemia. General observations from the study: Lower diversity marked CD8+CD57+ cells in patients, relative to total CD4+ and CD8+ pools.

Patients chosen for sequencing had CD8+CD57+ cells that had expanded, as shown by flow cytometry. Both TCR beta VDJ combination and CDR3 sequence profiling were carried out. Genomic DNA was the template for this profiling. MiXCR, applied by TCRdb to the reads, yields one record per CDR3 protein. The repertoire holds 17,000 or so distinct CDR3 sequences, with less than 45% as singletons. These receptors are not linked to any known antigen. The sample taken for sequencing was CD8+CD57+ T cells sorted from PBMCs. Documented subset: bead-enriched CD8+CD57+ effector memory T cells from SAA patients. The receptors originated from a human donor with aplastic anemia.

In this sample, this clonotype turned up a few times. The CDR3 region has the DNA TGTGCCACCAGCAGAGATCGCGGGGAAAAAGGCTACACCTTC. This sequence encodes CATSRDRGEKGYTF. This sequence joins TRBV15 and TRBJ1-2; D gene uncertain. V lost 0 bases to trimming and J lost 8 bases, with 13 bases between them. There are 14 residues in the CDR3. CDR1 is LNHNV and CDR2 is YYDKDF in the germline V gene (reference sequence).

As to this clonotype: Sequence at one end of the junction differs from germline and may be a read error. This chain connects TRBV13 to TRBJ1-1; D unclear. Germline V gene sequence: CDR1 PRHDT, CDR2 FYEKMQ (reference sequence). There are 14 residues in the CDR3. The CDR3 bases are TGTGCCAGCAGCGTAGGCCGGAAGAACACTGAAGCTTTCTTT. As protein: CASSVGRKNTEAFF. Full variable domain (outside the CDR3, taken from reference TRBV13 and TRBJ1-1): AAGVIQSPRHLIKEKRETATLKCYPIPRHDTVYWYQQGPGQDPQFLISFYEKMQSDKGSIPDRFSAQQFSDYHSELNMSSLELGDSALYFCASSVGRKNTEAFFGQGTRLTVV.

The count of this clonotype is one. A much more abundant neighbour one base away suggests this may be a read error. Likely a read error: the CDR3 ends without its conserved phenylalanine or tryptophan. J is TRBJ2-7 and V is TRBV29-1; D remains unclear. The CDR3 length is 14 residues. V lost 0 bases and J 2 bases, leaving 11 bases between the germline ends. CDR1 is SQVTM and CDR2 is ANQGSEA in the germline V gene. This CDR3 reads CSVEDWRQPYEQYL. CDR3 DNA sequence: TGCAGCGTTGAAGACTGGCGGCAGCCCTACGAGCAGTACCTC.

The CDR3 coding sequence is TGCGCCAGCAGTGAAGAGGGACTAGCGGGCAGCACAGATACGCAGTATTTT. Its protein is CASSEEGLAGSTDTQYF. This chain connects TRBV10-1 to TRBJ2-3, with 12 bases fitting TRBD2. The CDR3 is 17 amino acids. Germline loops: CDR1 WNHNN, CDR2 SYGVQD (reference sequence). V lost 3 bases and J lost 0; bases outside the gene matches: 4.

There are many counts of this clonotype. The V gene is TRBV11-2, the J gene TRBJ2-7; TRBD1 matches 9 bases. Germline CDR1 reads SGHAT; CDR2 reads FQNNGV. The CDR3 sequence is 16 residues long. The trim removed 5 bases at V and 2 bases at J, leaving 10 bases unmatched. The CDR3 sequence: CASSQGWGQGTYEQYF. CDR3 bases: TGTGCCAGCAGCCAAGGGTGGGGACAGGGAACCTACGAGCAGTACTTC.

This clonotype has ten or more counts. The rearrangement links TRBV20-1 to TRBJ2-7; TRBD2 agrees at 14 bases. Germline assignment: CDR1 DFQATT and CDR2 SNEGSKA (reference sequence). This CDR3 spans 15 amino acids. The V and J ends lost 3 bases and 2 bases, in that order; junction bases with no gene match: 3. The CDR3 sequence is CSARGTSGGAYEQYF. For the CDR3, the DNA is TGCAGTGCTAGGGGGACTAGCGGGGGAGCCTACGAGCAGTACTTC.

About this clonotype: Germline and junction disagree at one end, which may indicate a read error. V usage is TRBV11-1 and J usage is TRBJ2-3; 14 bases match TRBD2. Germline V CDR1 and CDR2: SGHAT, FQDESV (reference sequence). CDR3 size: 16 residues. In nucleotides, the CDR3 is TGTGGCAGCAGCCCGGGACTAGCGGGAGTAACAGATACGCAGTATTTT. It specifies CGSSPGLAGVTDTQYF.

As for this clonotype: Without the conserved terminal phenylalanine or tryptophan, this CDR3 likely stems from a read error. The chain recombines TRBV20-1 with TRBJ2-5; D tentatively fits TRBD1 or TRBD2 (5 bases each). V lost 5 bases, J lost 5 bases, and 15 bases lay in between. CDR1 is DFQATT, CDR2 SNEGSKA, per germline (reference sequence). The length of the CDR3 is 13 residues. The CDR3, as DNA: TGCAGTGCTGGGGGTGAGAGGGCGGAGACCCAGTACTCC. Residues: CSAGGERAETQYS.

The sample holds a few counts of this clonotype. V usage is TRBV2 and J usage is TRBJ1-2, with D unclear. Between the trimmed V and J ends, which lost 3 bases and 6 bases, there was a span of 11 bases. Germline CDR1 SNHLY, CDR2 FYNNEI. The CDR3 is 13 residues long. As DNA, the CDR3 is TGTGCCAGCAGTGAGTACGGTACCGATGGCTACACCTTC. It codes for CASSEYGTDGYTF.